The clone carrying this T cell receptor beta chain has just one count. What it recognizes is unknown. Clones were sequenced by immunoSEQ multiplex PCR, and TCRdb holds only the in-frame ones, with some missing. The sample comprises over 95,000 clones, approximately 90% of which are singletons, and around 2.8% rests with the top ten. Germline CDR1 and CDR2: SGHTA and FQGTGA. The CDR3 is 17 residues long. Trimming cost V 5 bases and J 4 bases, with 20 bases left between them. The data originate from a study of T cell responses to AZD1222 COVID-19 vaccine. On the study more broadly: Second-dose timings of about 4 or about 12 weeks were pooled.

Broader study findings: Nearly half of spike-specific TCRs reportedly go after variant regions that carry no mutations. There were mostly white British donors and more females than males, and clonal diversity was possibly underestimated. Increases in Spike-specific TCR breadth and depth were seen after two AZD1222 doses.

The receptor was derived from an adult in good health. Source: peripheral blood, taken on day 0 of AZD1222 vaccination. This chain uses TRBV7-3 with TRBJ2-2; D unresolved. The CDR3 sequence: CASSVNRAAVGTGELFF. The CDR3 coding sequence is TGTGCCAGCAGCGTAAATCGCGCGGCAGTAGGCACCGGGGAGCTGTTTTTT.